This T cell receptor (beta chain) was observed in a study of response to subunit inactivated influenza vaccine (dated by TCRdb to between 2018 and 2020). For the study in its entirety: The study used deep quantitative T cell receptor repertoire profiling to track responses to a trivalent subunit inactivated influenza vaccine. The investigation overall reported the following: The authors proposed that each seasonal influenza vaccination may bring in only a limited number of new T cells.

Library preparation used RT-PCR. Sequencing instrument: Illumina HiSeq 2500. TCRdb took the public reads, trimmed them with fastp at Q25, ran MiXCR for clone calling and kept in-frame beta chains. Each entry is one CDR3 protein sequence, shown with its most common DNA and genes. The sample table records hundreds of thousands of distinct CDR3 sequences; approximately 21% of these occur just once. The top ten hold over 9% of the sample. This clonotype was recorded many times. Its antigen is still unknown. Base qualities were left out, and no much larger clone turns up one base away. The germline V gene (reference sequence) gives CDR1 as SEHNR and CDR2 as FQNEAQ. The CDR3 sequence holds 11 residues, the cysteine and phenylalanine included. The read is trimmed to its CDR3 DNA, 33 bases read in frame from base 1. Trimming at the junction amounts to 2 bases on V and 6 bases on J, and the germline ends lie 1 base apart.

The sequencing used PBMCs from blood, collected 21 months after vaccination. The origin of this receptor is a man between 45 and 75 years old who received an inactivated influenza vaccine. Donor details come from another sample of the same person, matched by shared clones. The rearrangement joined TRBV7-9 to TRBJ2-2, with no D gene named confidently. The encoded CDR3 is CASSLPGELFF. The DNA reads TGTGCCAGCAGCTTACCCGGGGAGCTGTTTTTT.